These 3 T cell receptor beta chains came from one sample sequenced in a study of graft-versus-host responses after intestinal transplantation. Sequencing was performed with immunoSEQ multiplex PCR; in TCRdb, only in-frame clones are kept and a portion is missing. The table has approximately 77,000 clones, 80% to 95% seen once; the top ten hold approximately 0.7%. The starting material was PBMCs, obtained 98 days after intestinal transplantation. These receptors originate from a human patient who received an intestinal transplant, so some T cells may come from the graft donor.

The chain recombines TRBV28 with TRBJ2-3, with 10 bases identical to TRBD1. Germline CDR1 reads MDHEN; CDR2 reads SYDVKM. The CDR3 runs 15 residues. J was trimmed by 8 bases and V by 5 bases; bases with no gene match: 10. CDR3 in amino acids: CASSHGTGVVATQYF. CDR3 in DNA: TGTGCCAGCAGTCACGGGACAGGGGTAGTTGCTACGCAGTATTTT.

The chain uses TRBV19 and TRBJ1-5, with D possibly matching TRBD1 (5 bases). With 1 base removed from V and 5 bases from J, the gap between germline ends came to 6 bases. This CDR3 region has 13 residues. Germline-derived CDR1 and CDR2 are LNHDA and SQIVND (reference sequence). The CDR3 here is CASSIGGYQPQHF. CDR3 nucleotides: TGTGCCAGTAGTATAGGGGGGTATCAGCCCCAGCATTTT.

V is TRBV18 and J is TRBJ2-5; TRBD2 agrees at 7 bases. The DNA end is more similar to TRBJ2-7, so the J call may be wrong. Germline loops: CDR1 KGHSH, CDR2 LQKENI. This CDR3 has 16 residues. DNA of the CDR3: TGTGCCAGCTCACCACCGACGGCTAGCGGATACTACGAGCAGTACTTC. Translating gives CASSPPTASGYYEQYF.